This T cell receptor beta chain was documented in a study of blood T cells in healthy people across ages (dated by TCRdb to the mid-2010s). For the study in its entirety: In model experiments, roughly one uniquely barcoded TCR beta cDNA molecule per two T cells was captured by template switching. The study measured age-related changes in TCR beta repertoire diversity using deep sequencing normalized with unique cDNA molecular identifiers. Donors were grouped into four age groups: young (average approximately 15 years), middle-aged (39), aged (about 60) and long-lived (around 82). To avoid experimental bias, donors of different ages were spread randomly across the sequencing lanes. For two donors (one aged 18 to 30 and one aged 80 or older), the study analyzed two additional independent replicas of 1 million unique cDNA reads from the same blood draw. Study-level results and caveats: The long-lived group showed more naive CD4+ T cells, fewer expanded clones and increased TCR diversity than the aged group, suggesting age selection. Because donor CMV infection status was unknown, age-related changes in expanded clonotypes were potentially confounded. There was a strong correlation between observed TCR beta diversity and the percentage of naive T cells measured by flow cytometry. Bulk unsorted PBMC profiling prevented conclusive comparison of naive and antigen-experienced compartments. Observed TCR beta diversity per million T cells fell roughly linearly with age, and a significant reduction was already apparent by age roughly 40. Estimates of total diversity from one million sequenced T cells were regarded as lower bounds and underestimates.

With respect to this clonotype: Its antigen is not yet known. The input lacks base qualities; no much larger clone sits a single base away.

Preparation of the library involved 5' RACE. TCRdb records Illumina HiSeq 2500 as the sequencer. A second PCR of about 6 to 11 cycles was run with a J-beta primer mix and a sample-barcoded 5' primer. A unique molecular identifier was introduced onto each TCR beta cDNA molecule by a template-switch 5' adaptor carrying 12 random nucleotides. Each sample yielded at least 2.5 million CDR3-containing paired-end reads. First-strand cDNA was synthesized from all RNA with the Mint cDNA synthesis kit, primed by a TRBC-specific oligonucleotide. Following uracil-DNA glycosylase treatment, all cDNA underwent a first 18-cycle PCR with the universal primers M1SS and BC2_uni_R. The paper's data handling went like this. Normalization of each sample was performed by random selection of 1 million high-quality reads, each carrying a distinct molecular identifier. Instead of being binned into consensus sequences, reads with shared molecular identifiers were discarded. MiTCR, with a Q25 quality threshold and the strictest error-elimination algorithm, was used for CDR3 identification, clonotype clustering and error correction. Lower-bound total TCR beta diversity was estimated with a nonparametric unseen species model using Euler transformation. TCRdb reprocessed the public reads (quality trimming at Q25 with fastp, clone calling with MiXCR) and kept in-frame beta chains. All rows with the same CDR3 protein become a single entry with the most common DNA and genes. The authors' filters were not applied to this entry. The sample table lists some 1.1 million distinct CDR3 sequences, roughly two fifths of them with a count of one. The top ten clonotypes cover around 13% of the sample.

Systemically healthy Caucasian individuals from Russia, approximately 39 in total and aged about 6 to 90 years, were included as donors. Around 9.7 milliliters of peripheral blood were collected from each donor into EDTA-treated Vacutainer tubes. PBMCs were isolated by Ficoll-Paque density-gradient centrifugation, with at least 6.5 million obtained per sample. Trizol reagent was used to extract total RNA from PBMCs, with at least 6 micrograms per sample. The percentages of naive CD45RAhigh/CD27high T cells were determined by flow cytometry on a PBMC aliquot from every donor. V gives up 5 bases and J gives up 6 bases, and the segment between their germline ends measures 13 bases. The CDR3 measures 12 amino acids from cysteine to phenylalanine. Of all the DNA, just the CDR3 is kept, 36 bases in frame from base 1. Looking up the germline V gene (reference sequence) yields CDR1 DFQATT and CDR2 SNEGSKA.

The sequenced material came from blood. This TCR was recovered from a man aged 18-30 years in good health. This chain joins TRBV20-1 to TRBJ1-2; no D gene call is confident. CDR3 sequence: CSALLGRDGYTF. In nucleotide form, the sequence is TGCAGTGCTCTGTTAGGGAGGGATGGCTACACCTTC.